These T cell receptor beta chains were read from a single sample in a study of blood T cell repertoires in COVID-19. The table came from immunoSEQ multiplex PCR; TCRdb's copy has only in-frame clones and leaves some out. The table lists tens of thousands of clones, 85% to 90% of them singletons. Sequencing was done on a sample of peripheral blood. Receptors originate from a woman aged 60-70 years with COVID-19, enrolled during active disease. The CDR3 runs from the conserved cysteine through the conserved F or W. Each record gives: V gene, D gene, J gene, clone size, CDR3 DNA, CDR3 protein. The D gene is left open where the match is weak. Clone size is shown for a subset of rows, as once, few, many or a class of expanded clone.

TRBV19	-	TRBJ2-1	-	TGTGCCAGTAGTAGGGCTGGCGAGCAGTTCTTC	CASSRAGEQFF
TRBV21-1	-	TRBJ2-2	-	TGTGCCAGCAGCCGTCCCCGAGGGGACAAGAACACCGGGGAGCTGTTTTTT	CASSRPRGDKNTGELFF
TRBV10-1	-	TRBJ1-1	-	TGCGCCAGCAGTGCCAGAAGTAACACTGAAGCTTTCTTT	CASSARSNTEAFF
TRBV7-2	-	TRBJ2-2	-	TGTGCCAGCAGCTTAGAACGGTTGACCGGGGAGCTGTTTTTT	CASSLERLTGELFF
TRBV3-1/TRBV3-2	TRBD1	TRBJ2-7	-	TGTGCCAGCAGCCTCGGGACAGGGGGCTACGAGCAGTACTTC	CASSLGTGGYEQYF
TRBV7-2	TRBD2	TRBJ2-1	-	TGTGCCAGCAGCTTATATCCTAGCGGGAGAAATTACAATGAGCAGTTCTTC	CASSLYPSGRNYNEQFF
TRBV5-1	-	TRBJ1-1	-	TGCGCCACCAGGGAGCAGACCGACACTGAAGCTTTCTTT	CATREQTDTEAFF
TRBV27	-	TRBJ2-7	-	TGTGCCAGCAGTTTCAGGGCCCCGACCTACGAGCAGTACTTC	CASSFRAPTYEQYF
TRBV7-2	-	TRBJ1-3	-	TGTGCCAGCAGCTTAGTAACAGGGAGCGGAAACACCATATATTTT	CASSLVTGSGNTIYF
TRBV27	TRBD1	TRBJ2-6	-	TGTGCCAGCAGTTTAAGACAGGGTGTGTCGGCTGGGGCCAACGTCCTGACTTTC	CASSLRQGVSAGANVLTF
TRBV12-3/TRBV12-4	-	TRBJ1-2	-	TGTGCCAGCAGTGCCAGCTCAGGGAATGGCTACACCTTC	CASSASSGNGYTF
TRBV9	TRBD2	TRBJ2-3	-	TGTGCCAGCAGCGAGAGCGGGAGCCCGACAGATACGCAGTATTTT	CASSESGSPTDTQYF
TRBV6-5	TRBD1	TRBJ2-2	-	TGTGCCAGCAGTTCGGGGACAGGGATTCGGTCCGGGGAGCTGTTTTTT	CASSSGTGIRSGELFF
TRBV12-1	-	TRBJ1-2	-	TGTGCCAGCAGCTTCAGGGGGTTTTATGGCTACACCTTC	CASSFRGFYGYTF
TRBV4-2	-	TRBJ2-1	once	TGTGCCAGCAGCAGGGGGGGGGCCCTATATGAGCAGTTCTTC	CASSRGGALYEQFF
TRBV4-3	TRBD2	TRBJ2-1	-	TGCGCCAGCAGCCAAGGACTAGCGGGAGATTTCTACAATGAGCAGTTCTTC	CASSQGLAGDFYNEQFF
TRBV19	-	TRBJ1-5	-	TGTGCCAGTAGTATGGAGACTAATCAGCCCCAGCATTTT	CASSMETNQPQHF
TRBV6-5	TRBD1	TRBJ2-3	-	TGTGCCAGCCGGGACAGCGCACGAGATACGCAGTATTTT	CASRDSARDTQYF
TRBV6-4	-	TRBJ1-5	-	TGTGCCAGCGCCCAGGGCAGCAATCAGCCCCAGCATTTT	CASAQGSNQPQHF
TRBV3-1/TRBV3-2	TRBD2	TRBJ2-7	-	TGTGCCAGCAGCCAAGGCAGCAGGGCAGCCGGAAGCGGGAGTAAAAGGCACGAGCAGTACTTC	CASSQGSRAAGSGSKRHEQYF
TRBV6-5	-	TRBJ2-2	-	TGTGCCAGTTCCCGCGCCGGGGAGCTGTTTTTT	CASSRAGELFF
TRBV7-2	TRBD2	TRBJ2-1	-	TGTGCCAGCAGCTCATCGCTAGCGGCCCGGGGAGAGCAGTTCTTC	CASSSSLAARGEQFF
TRBV19	-	TRBJ2-5	-	TGTGCCACCGGGGTCCAAGAGACCCAGTACTTC	CATGVQETQYF
TRBV7-7	-	TRBJ2-5	-	TGTGCTAGCAGCTTAGTTGGGGGGGAGACCCAGTACTTC	CASSLVGGETQYF
TRBV14	TRBD1	TRBJ2-7	-	TGTGCCAGCAGCTACGGGACAGCGAGGGCCTACGAGCAGTACTTC	CASSYGTARAYEQYF
TRBV10-2	-	TRBJ1-1	-	TGCGCCAGCAGTGAGACGGTGAACACTGAAGCTTTCTTT	CASSETVNTEAFF